This T cell receptor beta chain was retrieved from a study of beta chain features in type 1 diabetes. General study findings and limits: All four CD4+ subsets of Type 1 diabetes patients contained TCRB CDR3s that were moderately but significantly shorter. Short templates might get an advantage during PCR, and this would be equal in patients and controls. In the patient group, naive, central memory and Treg TCRB repertoires seemed more alike than in the healthy donor group.

The V gene's germline CDR1 is LNHNV and CDR2 YYDKDF (reference sequence). The junction had 1 base not matched to a gene; V was cut back by 3 bases and J by 5 bases. The CDR3 extends over 13 amino acids. In regard to this clone: Its cognate antigen is unknown. Other nucleotide sequences in the sample specify the same CDR3.

The authors reverse transcribed all of the isolated RNA, so sequencing captured expressed TCRB transcripts. Some 3.6 million reads on average were seen across naive, central memory and regulatory T cell samples. Only in-frame clones appear in the TCRdb table, and some are missing; sequencing was by immunoSEQ multiplex PCR. The sample shows 680,000 or so clones, about an eighth of them seen only once. The chain couples TRBV15 to TRBJ1-5, with TRBD1 matching over 7 bases. Sequencing was done on a sample of naive CD4+ T cells from blood. This sequence was found in a man aged 18-30 years with type 1 diabetes. The CDR3 here is CATSRQGDQPQHF. CDR3 in DNA: TGTGCCACCAGCAGGCAGGGGGATCAGCCCCAGCATTTT.